What follows describes a single T cell receptor (beta chain). The record originates from a study of blood T cell repertoires in COVID-19. Study background: The study drew acute and convalescent COVID-19 samples from the United States, Italy and Spain. PBMCs, B-cell-depleted T cells, or T cells were the source of the cDNA or gDNA that made up the material.

TCRdb's table, derived via immunoSEQ multiplex PCR, lists solely in-frame clones and lacks some. The table lists 150,000 to 200,000 clones, less than 90% of them singletons. Between the trimmed V and J ends, which lost 7 bases and 10 bases, there was a span of 16 bases. The CDR3 is 11 amino acids. Germline assignment: CDR1 DFQATT and CDR2 SNEGSKA (reference sequence). The TCR sequence derives from a middle-aged woman with acute or convalescent COVID-19. The chain combines TRBV20-1 with TRBJ1-1, with D tentatively TRBD1 (5 bases). The sequenced sample was peripheral blood. The CDR3 reads CSVQRGEVAFF. The CDR3 DNA reads TGCAGTGTCCAGCGGGGGGAAGTAGCTTTCTTT.